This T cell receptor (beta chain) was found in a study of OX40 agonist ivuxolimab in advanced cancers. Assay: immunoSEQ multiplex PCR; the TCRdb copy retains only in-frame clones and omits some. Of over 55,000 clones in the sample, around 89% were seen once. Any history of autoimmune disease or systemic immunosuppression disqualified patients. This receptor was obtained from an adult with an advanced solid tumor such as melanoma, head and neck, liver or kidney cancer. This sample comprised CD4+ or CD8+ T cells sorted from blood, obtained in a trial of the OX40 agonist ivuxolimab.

CDR3 region: CASLQGGGNTIYF. The CDR3 DNA is TGTGCCAGTCTACAGGGCGGCGGAAACACCATATATTTT. The J gene is TRBJ1-3, the V gene TRBV19, with a possible D match to TRBD1 (6 bases). From germline, CDR1 is LNHDA and CDR2 SQIVND (reference sequence). The CDR3 is 13 residues long. V shed 8 bases and J shed 4 bases, with 12 bases lying between them.